The entry below gives a single TCR beta chain sequence along with its context. Antigen unknown. An end of the junction does not agree with germline; a read error may underlie this. This entry comes from a study of T cell repertoires in cytomegalovirus infection. Overall study context: Public signatures in TCR beta pointed to CMV infection and matching HLA type. Broader study findings: What dominated the ex vivo response were HLA-C-restricted CMV-specific TCR beta clonotypes. Carriers of CMV and the relevant HLA type were discriminated by public TCR beta frequency.

TCRdb re-derived calls from the reads in MiXCR, one entry per CDR3 protein. The table includes about 400,000 distinct CDR3 sequences, approximately 18% detected once. The CDR3 runs 14 residues. Germline CDR1 reads SGHVS; CDR2 reads FNYEAQ. The sequenced sample consisted of PBMCs. This receptor was obtained from a human donor in good health (CMV status not recorded). Some clones in this sample may be carry-over from other donors' samples. The rearrangement joins TRBV7-6 to TRBJ2-5; possibly TRBD2 for D (5 bases). The chain's CDR3 is CPSSLVRTEETQYF. CDR3 nucleotide sequence: TGTCCCAGCAGCTTGGTTAGGACTGAAGAGACCCAGTACTTC.